One sample yielded the 26 T cell receptor beta chains listed below, sequenced in a study of post-analysis software for immune sequencing data. General study results and limits: The five TRBV segments detected at higher frequency in patients than in controls included TRBV5-6, TRBV5-1 and TRBV20-1.

Libraries were made from TCR beta cDNA, and they carried unique molecular identifiers. TCRdb called the PCR reads again in MiXCR, with one record for every CDR3 protein. This table has 150,000 to 200,000 distinct CDR3 sequences, over 25% appearing once. Antigens for these TCRs are unknown. Sequenced material: blood. These TCRs come from a girl aged 10-17 years with multiple sclerosis.

V gene TRBV30 combines with J gene TRBJ1-1, with 7 nucleotides matching TRBD1. The CDR3 is 15 residues long. V shed 1 base and J 8 bases; nucleotides not matched to a gene: 13. Looked up from germline, CDR1 is GTSNPN and CDR2 is SVGIG (reference sequence). CDR3 sequence reads: CAWSARTGPSREAFF. CDR3 DNA: TGTGCCTGGAGTGCGAGGACAGGTCCATCTAGAGAAGCTTTCTTT.

This clonotype was detected only a few times. This chain links TRBV2 with TRBJ2-7, with TRBD2 matching 11 bases. The CDR3 sequence is 16 residues long. Looked up from germline, CDR1 is SNHLY and CDR2 is FYNNEI. V lost 4 bases to trimming and J lost 3 bases; unmatched junction nucleotides: 8. CDR3 DNA sequence: TGTGCCAGCAGTGGACTAGCGGGGCCTGGGATCTACGAGCAGTACTTC. This sequence encodes CASSGLAGPGIYEQYF.

The CDR3 sequence: CSAPRGHTEAFF. The DNA of the CDR3 is TGCAGTGCACCGCGGGGGCACACTGAAGCTTTCTTT. The J gene is TRBJ1-1, the V gene TRBV20-1, with D perhaps matching TRBD1 (6 bases). The CDR3 contains 12 residues. Germline V CDR1 and CDR2: DFQATT, SNEGSKA (reference sequence). V dropped 6 bases and J dropped 3 bases, with 11 bases sitting between them.

The sample holds many counts of this clonotype. This chain uses TRBV7-9 with TRBJ2-5; possible D gene TRBD2, 5 bases. From germline, CDR1 is SEHNR and CDR2 FQNEAQ (reference sequence). Between the trimmed V and J ends, which lost 7 bases and 5 bases, there was a span of 20 bases. The CDR3 consists of 15 residues. The CDR3 protein is CASTYWAAGEETQYF. CDR3 in DNA: TGTGCCAGCACCTACTGGGCCGCGGGTGAGGAGACCCAGTACTTC.

Comment on this clonotype: One end of the junction is discordant with germline, which a read error may explain. The rearrangement uses TRBV27 and TRBJ2-5; D not resolved. This CDR3 has 11 amino acids. The germline V gene has CDR1 MNHEY and CDR2 SMNVEV (reference sequence). CDR3 sequence (DNA): TGTGCCGGCAGTTTCCAAGAGACCCAGTACTTC. Residues: CAGSFQETQYF.

Points on this clonotype: A junction end diverges from the germline sequence, so it may reflect a read error. The rearrangement links TRBV5-3 to TRBJ1-1, with D unresolved. TRBV5-3 has ORF status, its function being uncertain. This CDR3 has 16 amino acids. In nucleotides, the CDR3 is TGTGCCAGCAGCTGGGCCCTCGGAAGACTTAACACTGAAGCTTTCTTT. Translation: CASSWALGRLNTEAFF.

The chain combines TRBV12-3 or TRBV12-4 with TRBJ1-1; perhaps TRBD1 as D (6 bases). The CDR3 totals 15 residues. Trimming stripped 7 bases from V and 1 base from J, with 16 bases between. The CDR3: CASTLLGGANTEAFF. CDR3 sequence (DNA): TGTGCCAGCACCCTATTGGGGGGGGCGAACACTGAAGCTTTCTTT.

The sample holds a few counts of this clonotype. This chain links TRBV30 with TRBJ1-2; D is unresolved. CDR1 is GTSNPN and CDR2 is SVGIG in the germline V gene (reference sequence). Trimming removed 3 bases at V and 4 bases at J, with 6 bases between. The CDR3 contains 11 residues. The CDR3: CAWSAGYGYTF. CDR3 nucleotides: TGTGCCTGGAGCGCGGGCTATGGCTACACCTTC.

V gene TRBV7-2 combines with J gene TRBJ1-6; no clear D. The CDR3 extends over 11 amino acids. V lost 4 bases, J lost 14 bases, and 9 bases lay in between. Germline CDR1 reads SGHTA; CDR2 reads FQGNSA. This chain's CDR3 is CASSSKFTLHF. The DNA of the CDR3 is TGTGCCAGCAGCTCCAAGTTCACCCTCCACTTT.

Remarks on this clonotype: A much larger clonotype is one base distant, so this may be a read error. The genes are TRBV27 and TRBJ2-1; TRBD1 matches at 10 bases. The J call may not be correct, given that the DNA end is closer to TRBJ2-7. The CDR3 is made up of 15 amino acids. The germline V gene encodes CDR1 MNHEY and CDR2 SMNVEV (reference sequence). CDR3 residues: CASSFWTGGNNEQYF. CDR3 DNA sequence: TGTGCCAGCAGTTTTTGGACAGGGGGGAACAATGAGCAGTACTTC.

This clonotype was recorded many times. This chain connects TRBV20-1 to TRBJ2-1; a weak D match, TRBD1 (5 bases). CDR1 DFQATT and CDR2 SNEGSKA come from the germline V gene (reference sequence). The CDR3 is 15 residues long. The V end was cut by 3 bases, the J end by 9 bases, with 21 bases between. The CDR3 sequence is CSARTWTTGRLEQFF. DNA for the CDR3: TGCAGTGCTAGGACCTGGACAACGGGTAGACTTGAGCAGTTCTTC.

Remarks on this clonotype: A junction boundary mismatches the germline segment, possibly from a read error. The rearrangement links TRBV20-1 to TRBJ2-1, with TRBD2 identical over 8 bases. This CDR3 spans 16 amino acids. Germline V gene lookup returns CDR1 DFQATT and CDR2 SNEGSKA (reference sequence). The CDR3 nucleotides are TGCAGTGCTAGCCTGAGCGGGAGCGGAGTCTACAATGAGCGGTTCTTC. Translation gives CSASLSGSGVYNERFF.

This clonotype has ten or more counts. V usage is TRBV12-3 or TRBV12-4 and J usage is TRBJ2-3; 10 bases agree with TRBD2. The V segment lost 6 bases and the J segment 5 bases; nucleotides outside the gene matches: 23. The CDR3 length is 20 residues. The CDR3 bases are TGTGCCAGCAGACCCCTCAGGGGGCTAGCGGGAGAGCCAGCACAAGATACGCAGTATTTT. It is translated as CASRPLRGLAGEPAQDTQYF.

The chain uses TRBV30 and TRBJ1-4; D is ambiguous. The V and J ends lost 3 bases and 9 bases respectively, with 11 bases between them. Germline-derived CDR1 and CDR2 are GTSNPN and SVGIG (reference sequence). The CDR3 is 12 amino acids. The CDR3, as DNA: TGTGCCTGGAGCGGGGATCGGAAAAAACTGTTTTTT. Translated: CAWSGDRKKLFF. The full variable domain, rest sourced from reference TRBV30 and TRBJ1-4, is SQTIHQWPATLVQPVGSPLSLECTVEGTSNPNLYWYRQAAGRGLQLLFYSVGIGQISSEVPQNLSASRPQDRQFILSSKKLLLSDSGFYLCAWSGDRKKLFFGSGTQLSVL.

About this clonotype itself: A much larger clone lies one base from this, so it may be a read error. The genes are TRBV5-1 and TRBJ2-3; D remains ambiguous. CDR3 length: 14 residues. Trimming removed 7 bases from V and 2 bases from J, with 14 bases in between. Germline V gene sequence: CDR1 SGHRS, CDR2 YFSETQ. The CDR3 is CASGTGVNTDTQYF. CDR3 in DNA: TGCGCCAGCGGAACCGGCGTTAACACAGATACGCAGTATTTT.

This clonotype was seen only once. V is TRBV3-1 and J is TRBJ2-3; D is possibly TRBD1 (5 bases). V lost 8 bases and J lost 0, with 9 bases in between. The germline V gene encodes CDR1 LGHDT and CDR2 YNNKEL (reference sequence). CDR3 size: 13 residues. CDR3 residues: CASSRQSTDTQYF. DNA for the CDR3: TGTGCCAGCTCCCGACAGAGCACAGATACGCAGTATTTT.

The CDR3 sequence is CASKGGTGYNEQFF. The CDR3 DNA is TGTGCCAGCAAGGGAGGGACAGGGTACAATGAGCAGTTCTTC. This rearrangement joins TRBV2 to TRBJ2-1; 9 bases match TRBD1. The ends lost 7 bases at V and 4 bases at J; junction bases unmatched: 5. Germline CDR1 is SNHLY and CDR2 is FYNNEI. The CDR3 is 14 amino acids.

This clonotype was counted at least ten times. The rearrangement uses TRBV6-2 or TRBV6-3 and TRBJ2-5; D is unclear. V gave up 3 bases and J gave up 3 bases, with 11 bases separating them. Germline V gene data show CDR1 as MNHEY and CDR2 as SVGEGT. This CDR3 contains 14 residues. The CDR3 nucleotides read TGTGCCAGCAGTTATGTCGGCAGAGAAGAGACCCAGTACTTC. It is translated as CASSYVGREETQYF.

On this clonotype: With a much larger clone just one base away, this may be a read error. This chain links TRBV7-3 with TRBJ2-6, with D maybe TRBD2 (7 bases). This CDR3 spans 14 amino acids. Germline V gene data show CDR1 as SGHTA and CDR2 as FQGTGA. The CDR3 DNA follows: TGTGCCAGCAGCTCCTCTGGGGGGGCCAACGTCCGGACTTTC. It yields the protein CASSSSGGANVRTF.

The chain has TRBV7-9 and TRBJ2-1, with D unresolved. The germline V gene encodes CDR1 SEHNR and CDR2 FQNEAQ (reference sequence). This CDR3 is built from 14 residues. Trimming cost V 2 bases and J 5 bases, with 10 bases left between them. In DNA form, the CDR3 reads TGTGCCAGCAGCTTAAGCCCATCAAACAATGAGCAGTTCTTC. Translation: CASSLSPSNNEQFF.

This clonotype was observed many times. The chain is built from TRBV18 and TRBJ1-2, with 8 positions matching TRBD1. Germline CDR1 is KGHSH and CDR2 is LQKENI. The V segment lost 4 bases and the J segment 6 bases; nucleotides outside the gene matches: 4. The CDR3 covers 13 residues. The CDR3 spells CASSLQGGDGYTF. The DNA of the CDR3 is TGTGCCAGCTCACTACAGGGGGGCGATGGCTACACCTTC.

This clonotype came up many times. V is TRBV20-1 and J is TRBJ1-5; no definite D call. The V gene's germline CDR1 is DFQATT and CDR2 SNEGSKA (reference sequence). Trimming shortened V by 3 bases and J by 3 bases, and 12 bases separated the two germline ends. This CDR3 is built from 14 residues. In nucleotides, the CDR3 is TGCAGTGCTAGGGTACAGCAGCCCAATCAGCCCCAGCATTTT. It yields the protein CSARVQQPNQPQHF.

In the case of this clonotype: A clone one base away is much larger, so this may be a read error. The J gene is TRBJ2-1, the V gene TRBV10-1, with D possibly matching TRBD1 (5 bases). This CDR3 is 16 amino acids long. Germline V gives CDR1 WNHNN, CDR2 SYGVQD (reference sequence). V gave up 2 bases and J gave up 7 bases, with 18 bases separating them. CDR3 bases: TGCGCCAGCAGTGAGAACACCCCAGGGTCAGGTAATGAGCAGTTCTTC. Encoded protein: CASSENTPGSGNEQFF.

Concerning this clonotype: A much bigger clone sits one base away, suggesting this may be a read error. The V call is TRBV29-1, the J call TRBJ2-1, with TRBD2 identical over 7 bases. CDR3 length equals 13 residues. From germline, CDR1 is SQVTM and CDR2 ANQGSEA. Germline trimming cut 7 bases from V and 13 bases from J; bases unmatched to any gene: 16. CDR3 loop: CSAGGMTQETQFF. The CDR3 DNA reads TGCAGCGCGGGGGGAATGACCCAAGAGACCCAGTTCTTC.

This rearrangement joins TRBV9 to TRBJ2-3, with 8 bases lining up with TRBD2. CDR1 SGDLS and CDR2 YYNGEE come from the germline V gene. V lost 3 bases, J lost 0 bases, and 6 bases stayed unmatched. The CDR3 is 16 amino acids. The CDR3 sequence is CASSAGLVVSTDTQYF. DNA for the CDR3: TGTGCCAGCAGCGCGGGACTAGTCGTTAGCACAGATACGCAGTATTTT.

The gene calls are TRBV12-3 or TRBV12-4 and TRBJ2-1; D tentatively reads TRBD1 or TRBD2 (5 bases each). This CDR3 has 13 residues. V was trimmed by 8 bases and J by 12 bases, leaving 20 bases between them. CDR3 protein: CASRVAGGPRQFF. Here the CDR3 DNA reads TGTGCCAGCCGAGTGGCTGGGGGACCCCGGCAGTTCTTC.